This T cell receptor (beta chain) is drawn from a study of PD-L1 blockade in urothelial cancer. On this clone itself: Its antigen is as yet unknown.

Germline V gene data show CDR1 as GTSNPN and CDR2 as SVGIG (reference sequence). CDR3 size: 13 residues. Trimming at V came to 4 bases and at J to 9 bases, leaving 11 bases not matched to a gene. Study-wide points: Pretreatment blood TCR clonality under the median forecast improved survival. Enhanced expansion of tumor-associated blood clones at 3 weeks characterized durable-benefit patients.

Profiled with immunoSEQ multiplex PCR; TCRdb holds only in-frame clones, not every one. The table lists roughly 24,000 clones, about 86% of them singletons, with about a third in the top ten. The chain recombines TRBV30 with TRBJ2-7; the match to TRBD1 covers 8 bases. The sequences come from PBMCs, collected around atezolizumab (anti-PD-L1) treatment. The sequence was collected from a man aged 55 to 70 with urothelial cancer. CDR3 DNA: TGTGCCTGGAAATCCGGGACAGGAGTTGGGCAGTACTTC. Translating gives CAWKSGTGVGQYF.